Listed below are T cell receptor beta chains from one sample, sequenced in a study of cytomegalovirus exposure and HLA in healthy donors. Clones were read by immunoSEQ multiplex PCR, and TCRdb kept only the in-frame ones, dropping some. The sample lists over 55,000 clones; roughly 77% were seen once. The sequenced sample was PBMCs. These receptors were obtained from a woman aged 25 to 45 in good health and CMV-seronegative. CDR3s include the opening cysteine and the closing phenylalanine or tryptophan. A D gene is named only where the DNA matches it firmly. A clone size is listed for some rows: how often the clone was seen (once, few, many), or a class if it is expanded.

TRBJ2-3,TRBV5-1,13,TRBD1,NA,TGCGCCAGCAGCTCCACAGGGGGAGATACGCAGTATTTT,CASSSTGGDTQYF
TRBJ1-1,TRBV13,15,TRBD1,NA,TGTGCCAGCAGCTTACCTTCGTTGGCAGGGGGTGCAGCTTTCTTT,CASSLPSLAGGAAFF
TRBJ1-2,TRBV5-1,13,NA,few,TGCGCCAGCAGCTTGGTCGGTGTCTATGGCTACACCTTC,CASSLVGVYGYTF
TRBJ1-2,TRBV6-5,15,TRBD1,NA,TGTGCCAGCAGTACCCGGGACAGGAGTAACTATGGCTACACCTTC,CASSTRDRSNYGYTF
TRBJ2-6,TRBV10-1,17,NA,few,TGCGCCAGCAGTGAGGCACCTTATCTGCGTGGGGCCAACGTCCTGACTTTC,CASSEAPYLRGANVLTF
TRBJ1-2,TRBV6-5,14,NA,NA,TGTGCCAGCAGTTTAAGGGGTGGTAACTATGGCTACACCTTC,CASSLRGGNYGYTF
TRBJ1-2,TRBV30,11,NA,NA,TGTGCCTGGAGCCCCGGCTATGGCTACACCTTC,CAWSPGYGYTF
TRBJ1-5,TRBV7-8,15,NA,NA,TGTGCCAGCAGCTTAGTGGTGGCGAGGGAAGGGTCCCAGCATTTT,CASSLVVAREGSQHF
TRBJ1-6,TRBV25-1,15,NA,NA,TGTGCCAGCAGTGAACAGGGAGGGATAAATTCACCCCTCCACTTT,CASSEQGGINSPLHF
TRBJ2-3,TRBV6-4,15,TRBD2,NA,TGTGCCAGCAGTGACTCGTCTAGCGGGGCAGATACGCAGTATTTT,CASSDSSSGADTQYF
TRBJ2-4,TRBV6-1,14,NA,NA,TGTGCCAGCAGTGAAACGGGCGCGGGAAACATTCAGTACTTC,CASSETGAGNIQYF
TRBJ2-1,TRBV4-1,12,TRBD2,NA,TGCGCCAGCAGCCAAGAGGGGACTAGCCAGTTCTTC,CASSQEGTSQFF
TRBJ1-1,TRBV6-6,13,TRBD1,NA,TGTGCCAGCAGAAAGACAGGGGGCACTGAAGCTTTCTTT,CASRKTGGTEAFF
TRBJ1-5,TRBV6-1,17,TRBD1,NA,TGTGCCAGCAGTGGGACAGGCGCCACCAATAGCAATCAGCCCCAGCATTTT,CASSGTGATNSNQPQHF
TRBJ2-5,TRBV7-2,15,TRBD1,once,TGTGCCAGCAGCTTAGCGGGACAGGGTTTAGAGACCCAGTACTTC,CASSLAGQGLETQYF
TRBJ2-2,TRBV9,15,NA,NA,TGTGCCAGCAGCCCCTGGGACTTGGGCACCGGGGAGCTGTTTTTT,CASSPWDLGTGELFF
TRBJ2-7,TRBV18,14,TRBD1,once,TGTGCCAGCTCTACGGGACAGGGCACCTACGAGCAGTACTTC,CASSTGQGTYEQYF
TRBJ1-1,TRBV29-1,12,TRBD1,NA,TGCAGCGGGGCCACAGGGGGCGCTGAAGCTTTCTTT,CSGATGGAEAFF
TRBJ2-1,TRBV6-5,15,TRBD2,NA,TGTGCCAGCAGTTACGGGACTAGCGGGAGACATGAGCAGTTCTTC,CASSYGTSGRHEQFF
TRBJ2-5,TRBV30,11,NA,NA,TGTGCCTGGAGTGTACTGGAGACCCAGTACTTC,CAWSVLETQYF
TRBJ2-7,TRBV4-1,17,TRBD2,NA,TGCGCCAGCAGCCAAAACCCCCCCAGCGGGGCGCCCTACGAGCAGTACTTC,CASSQNPPSGAPYEQYF
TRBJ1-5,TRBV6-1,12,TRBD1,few,TGTGCCAGCAGACAGGGGGGCCAGCCCCAGCATTTT,CASRQGGQPQHF
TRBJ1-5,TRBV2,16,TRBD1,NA,TGTGCCAGCAGTGATAGGGAAAGGGGGCCGAATCAGCCCCAGCATTTT,CASSDRERGPNQPQHF